The present entry profiles one T cell receptor beta chain with its context. Its target is unknown. Primers included in the PCR were 60 Vbeta and 13 Jbeta primers. TCRdb keeps only in-frame clones here, not all; method: immunoSEQ multiplex PCR. The sample contains about 82,000 clones, over 75% of which appear only once. These data are taken from a study of cytomegalovirus exposure and HLA in healthy donors. Study at large: Earlier findings included roughly 120 million unique TCR beta sequences obtained from about 180 million T cells. Points from the study as a whole: Later genetic work tied a missense DCLRE1C variant to beta-chain V and J trimming.

CDR1 is SGHTA, CDR2 FQGTGA, per germline. V lost 2 bases to trimming and J lost 7 bases; unmatched junction nucleotides: 8. This CDR3 is 15 amino acids long. The material sequenced was PBMCs. The rearrangement links TRBV7-3 to TRBJ2-1; 7 bases line up with TRBD2. The sequence came from a man in his fifties in good health and CMV-seronegative. CDR3 sequence reads: CASSLWGGELNEQFF. CDR3 DNA: TGTGCCAGCAGCTTATGGGGGGGGGAACTGAATGAGCAGTTCTTC.